This T cell receptor (beta chain) was recorded in a study of patients and donors after allogeneic stem cell transplantation. CDR1 SGHRS and CDR2 YFSETQ come from the germline V gene. This CDR3 has 13 residues. The V segment lost 4 bases and the J segment 7 bases; nucleotides outside the gene matches: 7. This clonotype was counted a few times. TCRdb reanalysed the RT-PCR reads using MiXCR and keeps one entry per CDR3 protein. The sample has 900,000 to 1,000,000 distinct CDR3 sequences; about a sixth are singletons. The V gene is TRBV5-1, the J gene TRBJ1-2; 7 bases match TRBD1. The sample comprised blood, either unsorted or a sorted T cell fraction (not recorded which). This clonotype originated in a human donor who was either an allogeneic HSCT recipient or a stem cell or donor lymphocyte infusion donor (not recorded which). It is not recorded whose cells these are; they may come from a transplant donor. DNA of the CDR3: TGCGCCAGCAGCAGGGAGGGGGCAGTTGGCTACACCTTC. Its translation is CASSREGAVGYTF.